Each of the 4 T cell receptor beta chains below was sequenced from the same sample in a study of CD4+ T cells in melanoma (dated by TCRdb to 2021 to 2024). Receptors were amplified or captured by the immunoSEQ multiplex PCR assay. TCRdb took this table from immuneACCESS and kept in-frame rearrangements with V and J called. Such tables lack part of the clones; where checked against another copy, unresolved V genes explain under half of the gap, and the rest is unexplained. The sample data list some 9,500 clones, and about 72% of these were observed just once. Approximately 15% of the sample rests with the top ten. Sequencing input: cells from a culture (not recorded whether cultured in vitro). The receptors derive from a human donor with melanoma.

The rearrangement joins TRBV19 to TRBJ1-2; D gene uncertain. The CDR3 contains 15 residues. V lost 3 bases and J lost 4, with 15 bases in between. The germline CDR1 and CDR2 sequences are LNHDA and SQIVND (reference sequence). The CDR3 loop is CASSMTFRGSYGYTF. As DNA, the CDR3 is TGTGCCAGTAGTATGACATTCCGGGGAAGCTATGGCTACACCTTC. The full variable domain, with the rest looked up from reference TRBV19 and TRBJ1-2, is DGGITQSPKYLFRKEGQNVTLSCEQNLNHDAMYWYRQDPGQGLRLIYYSQIVNDFQKGDIAEGYSVSREKKESFPLTVTSAQKNPTAFYLCASSMTFRGSYGYTFGSGTRLTVV.

This chain joins TRBV30 and TRBJ1-4, with D unresolved. Trimming removed 0 bases from V and 5 bases from J, with 10 bases in between. The CDR3 totals 14 residues. Germline-derived CDR1 and CDR2 are GTSNPN and SVGIG (reference sequence). The CDR3: CAWSVRGSNEKLFF. The CDR3 DNA sequence: TGTGCCTGGAGTGTAAGAGGGTCGAATGAAAAACTGTTTTTT.

The chain links TRBV7-2 to TRBJ2-1, with 11 bases identical to TRBD2. The CDR3 runs to 14 residues. Germline V gene lookup returns CDR1 SGHTA and CDR2 FQGNSA. V gave up 8 bases and J gave up 7 bases; unmatched junction bases: 7. CDR3 in DNA: TGTGCCAGCCGTCGGTCTAGCGGGGGGAATGAGCAGTTCTTC. It yields the protein CASRRSSGGNEQFF. The variable domain in full, completed from reference TRBV7-2 and TRBJ2-1, reads GAGVSQSPSNKVTEKGKDVELRCDPISGHTALYWYRQSLGQGLEFLIYFQGNSAPDKSGLPSDRFSAERTGGSVSTLTIQRTQQEDSAVYLCASRRSSGGNEQFFGPGTRLTVL.

V and J are TRBV6-5 and TRBJ2-3; 8 nucleotides align to TRBD2. This CDR3 is built from 15 residues. Trimming took 6 bases from V and 3 from J; bases not matched to a gene: 8. Germline assignment: CDR1 MNHEY and CDR2 SVGAGI. The CDR3 region is CASRQRGGTTDTQYF. CDR3 DNA: TGTGCCAGCAGACAACGGGGGGGAACTACAGATACGCAGTATTTT.